This T cell receptor (beta chain) is from a study of CD8+CD57+ T cells in acquired aplastic anemia. Looking at the study overall: The study obtained an average of roughly 3 ug of DNA from sorted CD4+ and CD8+ cells. As sequenced from healthy donors, CD4+ cells averaged roughly 11 million reads. Study findings and constraints: Patients had twenty-nine CD8+ CDR3 sequences in common with controls (the shared set).

Turning to this clonotype: Its antigen is currently unknown.

This CDR3 contains 14 residues. V was shortened by 6 bases and J by 12 bases, with 18 bases between the two germline ends. TCR beta VDJ combinations and CDR3 sequences were profiled from genomic DNA. TCRdb processed the reads anew with MiXCR; each CDR3 protein has one entry. The repertoire holds 200,000 to 250,000 distinct CDR3 sequences, approximately 60% seen once, with 25% to 30% in the top ten. The chain carries TRBV12-3 or TRBV12-4 and TRBJ1-6; tentative D call: TRBD1 (6 bases). The specimen was sorted CD4+, CD8+, or CD8+CD57+ T cells (not recorded which) from PBMCs. The sequence came from a human donor in good health. The CDR3 DNA follows: TGTGCCAGCAGCACATCCGGGACAAAGTTACCCCTCCACTTT. Its protein is CASSTSGTKLPLHF.